This is a list of T cell receptor beta chains from one sample in a study of breast tumors, draining lymph nodes, adjacent tissues. A single record per CDR3 protein comes from TCRdb applying MiXCR to the multiplex PCR reads. The sample contains some 200,000 distinct CDR3 sequences, roughly 31% of which appear only once. The material sequenced was axillary lymph node tissue. The receptors were gathered from a female donor with breast cancer. Some clones in this sample may be carry-over from other donors' samples. Each CDR3 is given with its conserved first and last residue. The order of the fields is V gene, D gene, J gene, clone size, CDR3 protein, CDR3 DNA. The D gene is left open where the match is weak. Some rows mark clone size as missing; the rest say once, few, many or name a class of expanded clone.

TRBV6-1,NA,TRBJ2-3,many,CATPASSTSTDTQYF,TGTGCCACGCCCGCTAGCAGCACTAGCACAGATACGCAGTATTTT
TRBV12-3/TRBV12-4,TRBD2,TRBJ2-3,NA,CASGSGLQRGPTDTQYF,TGTGCCAGCGGATCCGGGCTTCAGCGGGGCCCCACAGATACGCAGTATTTT
TRBV20-1,TRBD1,TRBJ2-5,many,CSALGQGHETQYF,TGCAGTGCTTTAGGACAGGGACACGAGACCCAGTACTTC
TRBV19,TRBD1,TRBJ2-2,many,CASRSGTGGTGELFF,TGTGCCAGTAGGTCCGGGACAGGGGGCACCGGGGAGCTGTTTTTT
TRBV20-1,NA,TRBJ2-5,many,CSARDQGSGQETQYF,TGCAGTGCTAGAGATCAGGGCAGTGGACAAGAGACCCAGTACTTC
TRBV7-9,TRBD1,TRBJ2-7,many,CASSQGQGSYEQYF,TGTGCCAGCAGCCAGGGACAGGGGTCCTACGAGCAGTACTTC
TRBV5-1,TRBD2,TRBJ2-1,few,CASSLVGAPGRGSSYNEQFF,TGCGCCAGCAGCTTGGTCGGCGCTCCGGGGCGGGGGAGCTCCTACAATGAGCAGTTCTTC
TRBV2,NA,TRBJ2-2,NA,CVSRTSRNTGELFF,TGTGTCAGCAGAACTAGCAGGAACACCGGGGAGCTGTTCTTT
TRBV5-8,NA,TRBJ1-2,many,CASRRVQGRYGYTF,TGTGCCAGCCGCCGGGTGCAGGGGAGGTATGGCTACACCTTC
TRBV28,NA,TRBJ1-3,few,CASSLGHNRGNTIYF,TGTGCCAGCAGTTTAGGACACAATAGGGGAAACACCATATATTTT
TRBV7-3,TRBD2,TRBJ2-5,many,CASSLVSGSNQETQYF,TGTGCCAGCAGCCTCGTTAGCGGGAGCAACCAAGAGACCCAGTACTTC
TRBV4-1,NA,TRBJ1-5,many,CASSQGGGPLLTNQPQHF,TGCGCCAGCAGCCAAGGCGGTGGGCCGTTACTTACTAATCAGCCCCAGCATTTT
TRBV9,TRBD1,TRBJ2-5,NA,CASSVGQFQETQYF,TGTGCCAGCAGCGTGGGACAGTTCCAAGAGACCCAGTACTTC
TRBV2,NA,TRBJ2-7,NA,CASSAQFEQHF,TGTGCCAGCAGCGCACAGTTCGAGCAGCACTTC
TRBV24-1,NA,TRBJ2-3,NA,CATSDRTVRSTDTQYF,TGTGCCACCAGTGACCGGACAGTTCGCAGCACAGATACGCAGTATTTT
TRBV20-1,TRBD2,TRBJ2-7,NA,CSARGGGYYSEQYF,TGCAGTGCTAGAGGGGGGGGATACTACTCCGAGCAGTACTTC
TRBV7-3,NA,TRBJ2-6,many,CASAFGSFSGANVLTF,TGTGCCAGTGCCTTCGGGAGTTTCTCTGGGGCCAACGTCCTGACTTTC
TRBV12-3/TRBV12-4,TRBD2,TRBJ2-5,NA,CASSLTSGFQETQYF,TGTGCCAGCAGTCTTACTAGCGGGTTCCAAGAGACCCAGTACTTC
TRBV20-1,NA,TRBJ2-1,NA,CSAREGGDPTANEQFF,TGCAGTGCTAGAGAAGGCGGCGATCCTACGGCCAATGAGCAGTTCTTC
TRBV2,TRBD2,TRBJ2-4,NA,CASSGSGGGKNIQYF,TGTGCCAGCAGTGGCAGCGGGGGAGGCAAAAACATTCAGTACTTC
TRBV5-1,NA,TRBJ1-1,few,CASSSGPEREAFF,TGCGCCAGCAGCTCGGGCCCCGAGAGGGAAGCTTTCTTT
TRBV10-3,NA,TRBJ1-3,many,CAIMGGLSGNTIYF,TGTGCCATCATGGGGGGGCTCTCTGGAAACACCATATATTTT
TRBV7-6,NA,TRBJ1-4,many,CASSPQGEGSTNEKLFF,TGTGCCAGCAGCCCCCAGGGCGAAGGTTCGACTAATGAAAAACTGTTTTTT
TRBV7-6,TRBD2,TRBJ2-7,many,CASSSGTTYEQYF,TGTGCCAGCAGCTCCGGGACTACCTACGAGCAGTACTTC
TRBV28,TRBD2,TRBJ2-1,many,CASSPGLAEGNEQFF,TGTGCCAGCAGTCCGGGACTAGCGGAGGGGAATGAGCAGTTCTTC
TRBV5-5,NA,TRBJ2-3,NA,CASSWGDTGPSDTQYF,TGTGCCAGCAGCTGGGGGGACACCGGGCCCTCAGATACGCAGTATTTT
TRBV12-3/TRBV12-4,TRBD2,TRBJ2-1,NA,CASSHTTPLTSGPYNEQFF,TGTGCCAGCAGCCACACCACCCCGCTTACTAGCGGGCCCTACAATGAGCAGTTCTTC
TRBV29-1,NA,TRBJ2-1,NA,CSAPGWGPYNEQFF,TGCAGCGCACCCGGGTGGGGGCCCTACAATGAGCAGTTCTTC
TRBV11-2,NA,TRBJ1-4,NA,CASSLVQGLNEKLFF,TGTGCCAGCAGCTTAGTACAGGGCCTCAATGAAAAACTGTTTTTT
TRBV10-3,NA,TRBJ1-1,NA,CAISGPTTTEAFF,TGTGCCATCAGCGGCCCTACAACCACTGAAGCTTTCTTT
TRBV24-1,NA,TRBJ2-2,many,CATSDLSASDTTGELFF,TGTGCCACCAGTGATTTATCCGCTTCTGACACCACCGGGGAGCTGTTTTTT
TRBV7-3,NA,TRBJ2-3,many,CASSLGGGTQYF,TGTGCCAGCAGCTTAGGGGGAGGCACGCAGTATTTT
TRBV5-1,NA,TRBJ1-5,few,CASRWIADSNQPQHF,TGTGCCAGCAGATGGATAGCTGATAGCAATCAGCCCCAGCATTTT
TRBV2,TRBD1,TRBJ1-4,many,CASSSGTGGEKLFF,TGTGCCAGCAGCTCCGGGACAGGGGGTGAAAAACTGTTTTTT
TRBV14,TRBD1,TRBJ1-2,many,CASSHSGQGRSYTF,TGTGCCAGCAGCCATTCCGGACAGGGGAGGTCCTACACCTTC